One sample yielded the 21 T cell receptor beta chains listed below, sequenced in a study of cytomegalovirus exposure and HLA in healthy donors. A multiplex PCR was run with 60 Vbeta primers and 13 Jbeta primers. Method: immunoSEQ multiplex PCR; TCRdb's copy keeps in-frame clones and lacks some. The data hold approximately 170,000 clones, with 80% to 90% observed a single time. What was sequenced was PBMCs. These TCRs come from a male donor in good health and CMV-seronegative.

V and J are TRBV28 and TRBJ2-2; D ambiguous. Germline CDR1 is MDHEN and CDR2 is SYDVKM. The CDR3 spans 16 residues. Deletions cut 6 bases from V and 6 bases from J, with 20 bases between. CDR3 DNA sequence: TGTGCCAGCAGCCGTCCCGGTCCCTCCGTTGCCGGGGAGCTGTTTTTT. It specifies CASSRPGPSVAGELFF. The whole variable domain, filled in from reference TRBV28 and TRBJ2-2, reads DVKVTQSSRYLVKRTGEKVFLECVQDMDHENMFWYRQDPGLGLRLIYFSYDVKMKEKGDIPEGYSVSREKKERFSLILESASTNQTSMYLCASSRPGPSVAGELFFGEGSRLTVL.

J is TRBJ2-2 and V is TRBV9, with D maybe TRBD1 (6 bases). The V end was cut by 3 bases, the J end by 8 bases, with 17 bases between. The CDR3 contains 15 residues. CDR1 and CDR2 (germline): SGDLS, YYNGEE. The CDR3 region has the DNA TGTGCCAGCAGCGCCCGGGACACCGCGAGTGGGGAGCTGTTTTTT. Translation gives CASSARDTASGELFF. The full variable domain, rest sourced from reference TRBV9 and TRBJ2-2, is DSGVTQTPKHLITATGQRVTLRCSPRSGDLSVYWYQQSLDQGLQFLIQYYNGEERAKGNILERFSAQQFPDLHSELNLSSLELGDSALYFCASSARDTASGELFFGEGSRLTVL.

The J gene is TRBJ1-5, the V gene TRBV7-2; 7 bases match TRBD1. Germline CDR1 is SGHTA and CDR2 is FQGNSA. V was clipped by 4 bases and J by 5 bases; unmatched bases: 5. This CDR3 spans 14 amino acids. CDR3 sequence: CASSSDRQYQPQHF. The CDR3 DNA is TGTGCCAGCAGCTCGGACAGGCAGTATCAGCCCCAGCATTTT. Filled out from reference TRBV7-2 and TRBJ1-5, the complete variable domain reads GAGVSQSPSNKVTEKGKDVELRCDPISGHTALYWYRQSLGQGLEFLIYFQGNSAPDKSGLPSDRFSAERTGGSVSTLTIQRTQQEDSAVYLCASSSDRQYQPQHFGDGTRLSIL.

The V call is TRBV7-9, the J call TRBJ2-3, with D possibly TRBD2 on 6 matching bases. Trimming stripped 4 bases from V and 5 bases from J, with 16 bases between. There are 15 residues in the CDR3. The germline gives CDR1 SEHNR, CDR2 FQNEAQ (reference sequence). Written as DNA, the CDR3 is TGTGCCAGCAGCTCGGGACTTCTAAAGGGAGATACGCAGTATTTT. Residues: CASSSGLLKGDTQYF.

V gene TRBV7-8 combines with J gene TRBJ2-1; 8 bases agree with TRBD2. The length of the CDR3 is 18 residues. In germline, CDR1 is SGHVS, CDR2 FQNEAQ. With 6 bases clipped from V and 2 bases from J, the junction kept 15 bases outside the gene matches. CDR3 coding DNA: TGTGCCAGCAGTCATACCCGAAGCGGGAGCCCACCCTACAATGAGCAGTTCTTC. This gives the protein CASSHTRSGSPPYNEQFF.

V is TRBV19 and J is TRBJ2-6; perhaps TRBD2 as D (5 bases). The CDR3 runs to 16 residues. The germline V gene encodes CDR1 LNHDA and CDR2 SQIVND (reference sequence). V dropped 5 bases and J dropped 0 bases, with 11 bases sitting between them. CDR3 region: CASSGGRSSGANVLTF. The DNA of the CDR3 is TGTGCCAGTAGTGGAGGACGTAGCTCTGGGGCCAACGTCCTGACTTTC. Supplemented by reference TRBV19 and TRBJ2-6, the full variable domain reads DGGITQSPKYLFRKEGQNVTLSCEQNLNHDAMYWYRQDPGQGLRLIYYSQIVNDFQKGDIAEGYSVSREKKESFPLTVTSAQKNPTAFYLCASSGGRSSGANVLTFGAGSRLTVL.

The J gene is TRBJ2-7, the V gene TRBV27; 10 positions agree with TRBD2. With 5 bases clipped from V and 0 bases from J, the junction kept 7 bases outside the gene matches. CDR1 MNHEY and CDR2 SMNVEV come from the germline V gene (reference sequence). The CDR3 is 16 amino acids. CDR3: CASSIWTSGSSYEQYF. CDR3 nucleotide sequence: TGTGCCAGCAGTATTTGGACTAGCGGAAGCTCCTACGAGCAGTACTTC.

This clone occurred once. The rearrangement uses TRBV6-5 and TRBJ2-7; 7 bases are a match to TRBD1. Losses at the gene ends were 6 bases for V and 0 bases for J; bases not matched to a gene: 5. The CDR3 is 14 residues long. Germline V gives CDR1 MNHEY, CDR2 SVGAGI. CDR3 coding DNA: TGTGCCAGCAGCGAGACAGGGCTCTCCTACGAGCAGTACTTC. Translation: CASSETGLSYEQYF.

The rearrangement links TRBV4-2 to TRBJ2-4; TRBD1 is a possible D gene (5 bases). With 0 bases removed from V and 1 base from J, the gap between germline ends came to 13 bases. Germline-derived CDR1 and CDR2 are LGHNA and YNFKEQ. The CDR3 is 17 amino acids. The CDR3 sequence: CASSQDQGLGAKNIQYF. DNA of the CDR3: TGTGCCAGCAGCCAAGATCAGGGTTTGGGGGCCAAAAACATTCAGTACTTC.

Only one count was recorded for this clone. The rearrangement uses TRBV13 and TRBJ1-1; no reliable D call. This CDR3 has 14 residues. V dropped 5 bases and J dropped 1 base, with 11 bases sitting between them. CDR1 and CDR2 from the germline V gene are PRHDT and FYEKMQ (reference sequence). The CDR3, as DNA: TGTGCCAGCAGCCTCATCAGGAAGAACACTGAAGCTTTCTTT. Encoded protein: CASSLIRKNTEAFF.

The chain employs TRBV19 and TRBJ2-2, with 8 bases lining up with TRBD1. The junction had 5 bases not matched to a gene; V was cut back by 3 bases and J by 5 bases. The CDR3 covers 15 residues. The germline gives CDR1 LNHDA, CDR2 SQIVND (reference sequence). The CDR3 reads CASSITGGRTGELFF. The CDR3 DNA reads TGTGCCAGTAGTATCACAGGGGGACGTACCGGGGAGCTGTTTTTT.

The count of this clone is one. The chain has TRBV14 and TRBJ2-7, with D possibly TRBD2 on 5 matching bases. CDR3 length equals 14 residues. Germline CDR1 and CDR2: SGHDN and FVKESK. Trimming took off 9 bases at V and 1 base at J, with 16 bases between the two ends. Here the CDR3 DNA reads TGTGCCAGTCTACCGAGGGCTCGGTCCTACGAGCAGTACTTC. Translated: CASLPRARSYEQYF.

Concerning this clone: The same CDR3 is also encoded by other DNA sequences in this sample. This chain links TRBV6-5 with TRBJ2-3, with 9 bases lining up with TRBD2. The germline CDR1 and CDR2 sequences are MNHEY and SVGAGI. CDR3 size: 15 residues. V gave up 0 bases and J gave up 6 bases; unmatched junction bases: 4. The CDR3 region is CASSYSLAGGDTQYF. The CDR3, as DNA: TGTGCCAGCAGTTACTCACTAGCGGGCGGCGATACGCAGTATTTT.

The CDR3 protein is CASSEGLAGGTDTQYF. CDR3 coding DNA: TGTGCCAGCAGTGAAGGACTAGCGGGGGGCACAGATACGCAGTATTTT. The chain employs TRBV6-1 and TRBJ2-3; 12 nucleotides agree with TRBD2. Germline V lookup: CDR1 MNHNS, CDR2 SASEGT. V shed 1 base, J shed 1 base, and the junction held 0 bases outside the gene matches. This CDR3 is built from 16 residues.

The J gene is TRBJ2-7, the V gene TRBV29-1, with 11 bases that match TRBD1. The V segment lost 7 bases and the J segment 3 bases; nucleotides outside the gene matches: 5. Germline CDR1 is SQVTM and CDR2 is ANQGSEA. This CDR3 comprises 13 residues. The CDR3, as DNA: TGCAGCGGCACCGGGACAGGGGGCTACGAGCAGTACTTC. Translating gives CSGTGTGGYEQYF.

The genes are TRBV10-3 and TRBJ2-7, with TRBD2 matching 9 bases. Germline V lookup: CDR1 ENHRY, CDR2 SYGVKD. The CDR3 spans 14 residues. V shed 7 bases, J shed 3 bases, and the junction held 7 bases outside the gene matches. The CDR3 coding sequence is TGTGCCATCACCAGACTAGCGGCTCTCTACGAGCAGTACTTC. This codes for CAITRLAALYEQYF.

J is TRBJ2-1 and V is TRBV19, with D unclear. There are 14 residues in the CDR3. Per the germline V gene, CDR1 is LNHDA and CDR2 is SQIVND (reference sequence). V was pared by 3 bases and J by 1 base, with 7 bases between. The CDR3 DNA sequence: TGTGCCAGTAGTATGGCGACTTCCTACAATGAGCAGTTCTTC. The encoded protein is CASSMATSYNEQFF.

This rearrangement joins TRBV7-9 to TRBJ2-1; TRBD1 matches 7 bases. Germline V gives CDR1 SEHNR, CDR2 FQNEAQ (reference sequence). This CDR3 spans 12 amino acids. The ends lost 2 bases at V and 8 bases at J; junction bases unmatched: 0. CDR3 residues: CASSLQGDEQFF. In nucleotides, the CDR3 is TGTGCCAGCAGCTTACAGGGGGATGAGCAGTTCTTC.

The chain is built from TRBV9 and TRBJ1-3; 7 nucleotides match TRBD1. V was pared by 3 bases and J by 2 bases, with 8 bases of the junction left unmatched. CDR1 is SGDLS, CDR2 YYNGEE, per germline. The CDR3 totals 16 residues. The CDR3 region is CASSARDSFAGNTIYF. In DNA, the CDR3 is TGTGCCAGCAGCGCGAGGGACAGTTTTGCTGGAAACACCATATATTTT. Using reference TRBV9 and TRBJ1-3 for the parts outside the CDR3, the full variable domain is DSGVTQTPKHLITATGQRVTLRCSPRSGDLSVYWYQQSLDQGLQFLIQYYNGEERAKGNILERFSAQQFPDLHSELNLSSLELGDSALYFCASSARDSFAGNTIYFGEGSWLTVV.

The chain combines TRBV6-5 with TRBJ1-1; D unresolved. This CDR3 is built from 13 residues. Germline V gives CDR1 MNHEY, CDR2 SVGAGI. V was cut by 2 bases and J by 6 bases, with 10 bases left in between. CDR3 bases: TGTGCCAGCAGTTACGAGGGTTTCTCTGAAGCTTTCTTT. Its protein is CASSYEGFSEAFF.

The chain uses TRBV19 and TRBJ1-1; weak D call: TRBD1 (6 bases). CDR3 length: 15 residues. CDR1 is LNHDA and CDR2 is SQIVND in the germline V gene (reference sequence). V gave up 7 bases and J gave up 3 bases, with 18 bases separating them. CDR3: CASTTPHRDYTEAFF. CDR3 DNA sequence: TGTGCCAGTACTACCCCCCACAGGGATTACACTGAAGCTTTCTTT. Complete variable domain (other parts from reference TRBV19 and TRBJ1-1): DGGITQSPKYLFRKEGQNVTLSCEQNLNHDAMYWYRQDPGQGLRLIYYSQIVNDFQKGDIAEGYSVSREKKESFPLTVTSAQKNPTAFYLCASTTPHRDYTEAFFGQGTRLTVV.